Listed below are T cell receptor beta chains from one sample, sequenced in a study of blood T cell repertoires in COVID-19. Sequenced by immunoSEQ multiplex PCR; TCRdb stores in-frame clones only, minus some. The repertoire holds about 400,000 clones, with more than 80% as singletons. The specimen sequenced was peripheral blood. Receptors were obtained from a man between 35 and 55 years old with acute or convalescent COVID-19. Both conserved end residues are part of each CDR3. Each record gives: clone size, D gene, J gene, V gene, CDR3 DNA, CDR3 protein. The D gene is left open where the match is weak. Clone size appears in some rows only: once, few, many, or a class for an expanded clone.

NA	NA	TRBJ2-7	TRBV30	TGTGCCTGGACAGAGTGGAGAGGGGAGCAGTACTTC	CAWTEWRGEQYF
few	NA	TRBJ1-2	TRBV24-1	TGTGCCTCGCAGGGGACCTATGGCTACACCTTC	CASQGTYGYTF
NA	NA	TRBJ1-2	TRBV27	TGTGCCAGCAGTTTGCAACAGGGCCGCTATGGCTACACCTTC	CASSLQQGRYGYTF
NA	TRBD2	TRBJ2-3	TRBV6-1	TGTGCCAGCAGTGAAGCTTCCAGCGGGAGTGATACGCAGTATTTT	CASSEASSGSDTQYF
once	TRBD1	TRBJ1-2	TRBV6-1	TGTGCCAGCAGTGAAGGCGGAACAGGGGGCGATTCCTATGGCTACACCTTC	CASSEGGTGGDSYGYTF
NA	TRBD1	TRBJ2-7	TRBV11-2	TGTGCCAGCAGCCGATTACAGGGGGCAGGTGAGCAGTACTTC	CASSRLQGAGEQYF
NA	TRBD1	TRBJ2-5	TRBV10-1	TGCGCCAGCGAGAGGGACAGGGGGCGGGAGACCCAGTACTTC	CASERDRGRETQYF
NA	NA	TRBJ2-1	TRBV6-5	TGTGCCAGCAGTTGGGACTCCCATGAGCAGTTCTTC	CASSWDSHEQFF
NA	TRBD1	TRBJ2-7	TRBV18	TGTGCCAGCTCACCTATTAGGGGACAGGGAAGCGAGCAGTACTTC	CASSPIRGQGSEQYF
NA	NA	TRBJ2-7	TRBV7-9	TGTGCCAGCAGCTTAGCACACACATTGTACGAGCAGTACTTC	CASSLAHTLYEQYF
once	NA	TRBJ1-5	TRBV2	TGTGCCAGCAGTACAGGCCCCATGCGTAATCAGCCCCAGCATTTT	CASSTGPMRNQPQHF
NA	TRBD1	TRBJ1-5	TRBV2	TGTGCCAGCAGTGAAAGGGGGACAGACAATCAGCCCCAGCATTTT	CASSERGTDNQPQHF
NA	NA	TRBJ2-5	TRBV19	TGTGCCAGTAGTATAGGTGGCAGGGGAGGGCAAGAGACCCAGTACTTC	CASSIGGRGGQETQYF
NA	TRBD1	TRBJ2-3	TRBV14	TGTGCCAGCAGCCAAGGACAGGGGGGCACAGATACGCAGTATTTT	CASSQGQGGTDTQYF
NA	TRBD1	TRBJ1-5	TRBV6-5	TGTGCCAGCAGGGAGACAGGGGACAATCAGCCCCAGCATTTT	CASRETGDNQPQHF
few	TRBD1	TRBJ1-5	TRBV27	TGTGCCAGCAGTTTAAGGTGGAGGGGGACAGGGGGCAATCAGCCCCAGCATTTT	CASSLRWRGTGGNQPQHF
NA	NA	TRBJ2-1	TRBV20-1	TGCAGTGCTAGTCCCCGACAGGCCATCGGGTTCTTC	CSASPRQAIGFF
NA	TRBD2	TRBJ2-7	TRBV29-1	TGCAGCGTTGACCGCGGGGGATCCTACGAGCAGTACTTC	CSVDRGGSYEQYF
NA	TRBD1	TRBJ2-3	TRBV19	TGTGCCAGTAAGATTACTACTGCCGGGACAGACACAGATACGCAGTATTTT	CASKITTAGTDTDTQYF
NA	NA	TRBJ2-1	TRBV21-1	TGTGCCAGCAGCAACGGACTAGCGCCCCCAAATGAGCAGTTCTTC	CASSNGLAPPNEQFF
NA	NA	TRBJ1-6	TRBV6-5	TGTGCCAGCAGTCTCAGGAGGGGCAATTCACCCCTCCACTTT	CASSLRRGNSPLHF
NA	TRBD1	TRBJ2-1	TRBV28	TGTGCCAGCAGTTTATTGAGACAGGGGGCCAATGAGCAGTTCTTC	CASSLLRQGANEQFF
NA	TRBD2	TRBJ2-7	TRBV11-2	TGTGCCAGCACTCAATTCCTAGCGGCCCGCGGGTACGAGCAGTACTTC	CASTQFLAARGYEQYF
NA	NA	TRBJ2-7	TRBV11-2	TGTGCCAGCAGCTCCATCTCCTACGAGCAGTACTTC	CASSSISYEQYF
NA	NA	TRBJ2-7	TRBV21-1	TGTGCCAGCCTCAAACTCGACAGGGGGCGCGACGAGCAGTACTTC	CASLKLDRGRDEQYF
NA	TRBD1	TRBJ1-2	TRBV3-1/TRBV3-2	TGTGCCAGCAGAGGTACTGGGACAGGAGCTAACTATGGCTACACCTTC	CASRGTGTGANYGYTF
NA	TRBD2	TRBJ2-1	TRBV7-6	TGTGCCAGCAGCTCCATTCCTGGCGGGAGGAATTACAATGAGCAGTTCTTC	CASSSIPGGRNYNEQFF